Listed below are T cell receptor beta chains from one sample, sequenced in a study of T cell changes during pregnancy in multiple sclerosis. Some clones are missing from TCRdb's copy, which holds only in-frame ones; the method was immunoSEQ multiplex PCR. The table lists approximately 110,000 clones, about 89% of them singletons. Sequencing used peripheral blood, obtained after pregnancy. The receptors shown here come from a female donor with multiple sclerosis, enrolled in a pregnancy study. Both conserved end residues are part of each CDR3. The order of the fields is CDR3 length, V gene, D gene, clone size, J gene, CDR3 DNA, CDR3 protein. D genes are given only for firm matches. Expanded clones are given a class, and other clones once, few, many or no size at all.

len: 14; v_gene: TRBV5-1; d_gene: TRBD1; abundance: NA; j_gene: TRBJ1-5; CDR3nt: TGCGCCAGCAGCTTAGGACAGGTGCCCGGGCCCCAGCATTTT; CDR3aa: CASSLGQVPGPQHF
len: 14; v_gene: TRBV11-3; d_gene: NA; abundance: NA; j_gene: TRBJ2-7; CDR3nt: TGTGCCAGCAGCTCGAGTCAAGGGGACTACGAGCAGTACTTC; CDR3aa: CASSSSQGDYEQYF
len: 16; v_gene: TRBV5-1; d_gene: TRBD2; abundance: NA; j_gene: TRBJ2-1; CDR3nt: TGCGCCAGCAGCTTGACAGAGGGAGGGAGCTGGAATGAGCAGTTCTTC; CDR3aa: CASSLTEGGSWNEQFF
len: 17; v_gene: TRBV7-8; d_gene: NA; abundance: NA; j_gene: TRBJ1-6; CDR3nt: TGTGCCAGCAGCTTAGCACCCAGCAGGACACCCAATTCACCCCTCCACTTT; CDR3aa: CASSLAPSRTPNSPLHF
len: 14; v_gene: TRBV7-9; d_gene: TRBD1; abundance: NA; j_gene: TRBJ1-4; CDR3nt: TGTGCCAGCAGCTCGACAGGGTTAGGCGAAAAACTGTTTTTT; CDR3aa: CASSSTGLGEKLFF
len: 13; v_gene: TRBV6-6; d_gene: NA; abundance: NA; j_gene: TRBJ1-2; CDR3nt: TGTGCCAGCAGTTACTCGTCCAGCGGTGGCTACACCTTC; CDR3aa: CASSYSSSGGYTF
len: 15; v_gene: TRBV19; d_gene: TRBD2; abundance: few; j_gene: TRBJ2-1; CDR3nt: TGTGCCAGTTACGACTTAGCGGGGGGTCGTAATGAGCAGTTCTTC; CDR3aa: CASYDLAGGRNEQFF
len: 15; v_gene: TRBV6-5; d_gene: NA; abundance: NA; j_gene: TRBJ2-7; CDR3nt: TGTGCCAGCAGTTACGGGCTAGCGAGCTCCTACGAGCAGTACTTC; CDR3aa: CASSYGLASSYEQYF
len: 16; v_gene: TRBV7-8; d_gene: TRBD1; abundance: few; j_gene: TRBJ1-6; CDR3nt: TGTGCCAGCAGCTTGACAGGGGCGGTGGCAAAATCACCCCTCCACTTT; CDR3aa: CASSLTGAVAKSPLHF
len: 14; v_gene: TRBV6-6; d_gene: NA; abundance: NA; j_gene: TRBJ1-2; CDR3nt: TGTGCCAGCAGTTACGACCAGGGGCCACGTGGCTACACCTTC; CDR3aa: CASSYDQGPRGYTF
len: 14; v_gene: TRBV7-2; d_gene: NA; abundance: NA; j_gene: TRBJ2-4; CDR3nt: TGTGCCAGCAGCCCAGGGGGGCCCTCCGACATTCAGTACTTC; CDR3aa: CASSPGGPSDIQYF
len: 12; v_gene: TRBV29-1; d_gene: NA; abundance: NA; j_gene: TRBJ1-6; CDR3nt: TGCAGCGTTGAGAGGGATAATTCACCCCTCCACTTT; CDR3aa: CSVERDNSPLHF
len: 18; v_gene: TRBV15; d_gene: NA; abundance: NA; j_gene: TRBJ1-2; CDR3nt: TGTGCCACCAGCAGACCATCCGACCGCGGGACGGACAACTATGGCTACACCTTC; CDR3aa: CATSRPSDRGTDNYGYTF
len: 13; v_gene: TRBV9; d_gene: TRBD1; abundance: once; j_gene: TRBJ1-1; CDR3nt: TGTGCCAGCAGCGTGACAGGGGACAGTGAAGCTTTCTTT; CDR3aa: CASSVTGDSEAFF
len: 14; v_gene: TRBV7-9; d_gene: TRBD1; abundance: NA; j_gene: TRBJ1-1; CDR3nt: TGTGCCAGCAGCCGCCGACAGGGGGAAACTGAAGCTTTCTTT; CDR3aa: CASSRRQGETEAFF
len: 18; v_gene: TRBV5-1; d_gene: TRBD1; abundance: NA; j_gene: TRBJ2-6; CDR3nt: TGCGCCAGCAGCAGACCCGGGACAGGGGGCTCTGGGGCCAACGTCCTGACTTTC; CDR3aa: CASSRPGTGGSGANVLTF
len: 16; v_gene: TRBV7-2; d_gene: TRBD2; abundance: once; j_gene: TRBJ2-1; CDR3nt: TGTGCCAGCAGCTTAGTCAGCGGGAGCTCCTACAATGAGCAGTTCTTC; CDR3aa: CASSLVSGSSYNEQFF
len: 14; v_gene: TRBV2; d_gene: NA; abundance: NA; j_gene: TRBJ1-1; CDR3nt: TGTGCCAGCAGTGACGTACAGATGAACACTGAAGCTTTCTTT; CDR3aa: CASSDVQMNTEAFF
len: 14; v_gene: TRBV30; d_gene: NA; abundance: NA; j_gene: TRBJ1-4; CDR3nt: TGTGCCTGGACCTCGGGGGGGAAGAATGAAAAACTGTTTTTT; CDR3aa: CAWTSGGKNEKLFF
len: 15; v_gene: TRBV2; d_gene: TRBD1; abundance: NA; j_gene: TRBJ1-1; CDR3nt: TGTGCCAGCAGTATCGGACAGGGGGGTAACACTGAAGCTTTCTTT; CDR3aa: CASSIGQGGNTEAFF
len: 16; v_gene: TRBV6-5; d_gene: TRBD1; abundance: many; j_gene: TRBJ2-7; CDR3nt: TGTGCCAGCAGTTACTCGGCCGGGACAGGGACCTACGAGCAGTACTTC; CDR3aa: CASSYSAGTGTYEQYF
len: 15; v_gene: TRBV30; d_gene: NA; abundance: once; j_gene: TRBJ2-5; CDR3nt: TGTGCCTGGAGTGTCGGGACAGCGGGTGGGGAGACCCAGTACTTC; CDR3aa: CAWSVGTAGGETQYF
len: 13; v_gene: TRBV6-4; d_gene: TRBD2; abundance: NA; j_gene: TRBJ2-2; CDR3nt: TGTGCCAGCAGCGGGACTAGCACCGGGGAGCTGTTTTTT; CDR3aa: CASSGTSTGELFF
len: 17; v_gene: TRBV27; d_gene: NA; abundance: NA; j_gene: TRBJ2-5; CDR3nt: TGTGCCAGCAGTTTATTAGGGGGCGGGGTGACTCGTCAGACCCAGTACTTC; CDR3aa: CASSLLGGGVTRQTQYF
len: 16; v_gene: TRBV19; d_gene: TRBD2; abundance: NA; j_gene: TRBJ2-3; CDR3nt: TGTGCCAGTAGTGATGCAGCGGGGTTAGGGGCAGATACGCAGTATTTT; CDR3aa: CASSDAAGLGADTQYF
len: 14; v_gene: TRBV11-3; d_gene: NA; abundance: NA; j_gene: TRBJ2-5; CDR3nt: TGTGCCAGCAGCTTAGGTAGCGGACAAGAGACCCAGTACTTC; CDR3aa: CASSLGSGQETQYF
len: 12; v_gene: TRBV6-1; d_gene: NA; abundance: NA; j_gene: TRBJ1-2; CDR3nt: TGTGCCAGCAGTCAATGGACAGATGGCTACACCTTC; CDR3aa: CASSQWTDGYTF
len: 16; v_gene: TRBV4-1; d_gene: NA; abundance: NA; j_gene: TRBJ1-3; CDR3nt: TGCGCCAGCAGCCAAGAAAATCCGAGGCTTGGAAACACCATATATTTT; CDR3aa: CASSQENPRLGNTIYF
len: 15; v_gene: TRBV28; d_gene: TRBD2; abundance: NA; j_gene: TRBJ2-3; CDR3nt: TGTGCCAGCAGTGCACTAGCGGGGGGAAGAGATACGCAGTATTTT; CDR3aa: CASSALAGGRDTQYF
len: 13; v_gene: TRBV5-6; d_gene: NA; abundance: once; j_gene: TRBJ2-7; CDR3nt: TGTGCCAGCAGTTACGACAGGAATTACGAGCAGTACTTC; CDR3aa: CASSYDRNYEQYF
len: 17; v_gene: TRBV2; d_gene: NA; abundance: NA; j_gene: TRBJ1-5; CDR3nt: TGTGCCAGCAGTGAACCCCTAACAGGCTATAGCAATCAGCCCCAGCATTTT; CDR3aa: CASSEPLTGYSNQPQHF
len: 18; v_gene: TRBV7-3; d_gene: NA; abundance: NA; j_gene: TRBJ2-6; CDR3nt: TGTGCCAGCAGCTTAAAATCCGGCAGGCTCTCTGGGGCCAACGTCCTGACTTTC; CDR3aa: CASSLKSGRLSGANVLTF
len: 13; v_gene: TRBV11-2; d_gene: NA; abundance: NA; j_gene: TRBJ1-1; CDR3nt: TGTGCCAGTGGGGGGGGATCGAACACTGAAGCTTTCTTT; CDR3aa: CASGGGSNTEAFF
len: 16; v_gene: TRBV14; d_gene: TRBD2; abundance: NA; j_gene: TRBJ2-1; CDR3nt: TGTGCCAGCAGCCAAGATTCAGGACTAGCGAGGGATGAGCAGTTCTTC; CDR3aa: CASSQDSGLARDEQFF
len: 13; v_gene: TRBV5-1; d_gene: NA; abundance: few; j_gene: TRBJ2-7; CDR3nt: TGCGCCAGCAGCGCACCGGACAGCTACGAGCAGTACTTC; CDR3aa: CASSAPDSYEQYF
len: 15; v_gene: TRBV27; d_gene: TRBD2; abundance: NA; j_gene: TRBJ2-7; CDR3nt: TGTGCCAGCAGTAAAGTAGCGGGGGGGCTTTCCGAGCAGTACTTC; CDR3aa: CASSKVAGGLSEQYF
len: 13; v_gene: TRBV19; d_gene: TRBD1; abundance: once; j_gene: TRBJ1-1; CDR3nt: TGTGCCAGTAGTATTGGACAGGGGAGTGTAGCTTTCTTT; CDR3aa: CASSIGQGSVAFF
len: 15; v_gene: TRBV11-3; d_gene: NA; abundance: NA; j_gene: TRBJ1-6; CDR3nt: TGTGCCAGCAGCCGCGGTGGGGCTTACAATTCACCCCTCCACTTT; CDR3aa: CASSRGGAYNSPLHF
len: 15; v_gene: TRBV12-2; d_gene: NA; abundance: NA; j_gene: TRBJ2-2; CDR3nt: TGTGCAAGTCGCTACGGGGGGCCAAAGCCCGGGGAGCTGTTTTTT; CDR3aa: CASRYGGPKPGELFF
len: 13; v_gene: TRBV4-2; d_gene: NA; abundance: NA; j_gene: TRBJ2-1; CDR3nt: TGTGCCAGCCGACAGAGCTCCTACAATGAGCAGTTCTTC; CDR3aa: CASRQSSYNEQFF
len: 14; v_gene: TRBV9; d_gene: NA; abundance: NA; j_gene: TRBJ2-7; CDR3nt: TGTGCCAGCAGCGTAGGAGACAGTGAATACGAGCAGTACTTC; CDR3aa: CASSVGDSEYEQYF
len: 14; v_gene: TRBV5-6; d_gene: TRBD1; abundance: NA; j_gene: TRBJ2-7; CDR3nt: TGTGCCAGCAGCCCCGGGACAGGGCTTTACGAGCAGTACTTC; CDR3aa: CASSPGTGLYEQYF
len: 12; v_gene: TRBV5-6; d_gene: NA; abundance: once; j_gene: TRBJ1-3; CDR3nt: TGTGCCAGCAGCCCCGGGGGAAACACCATATATTTT; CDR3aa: CASSPGGNTIYF
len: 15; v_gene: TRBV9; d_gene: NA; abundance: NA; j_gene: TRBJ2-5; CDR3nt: TGTGCCAGCAGCGTAGAGCCAGGGCCCCTCGAGACCCAGTACTTC; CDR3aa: CASSVEPGPLETQYF
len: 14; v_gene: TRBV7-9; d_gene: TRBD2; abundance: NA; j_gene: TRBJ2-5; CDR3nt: TGTGCCAGCAGCTTTCCGCGGGGGGAGGAGACCCAGTACTTC; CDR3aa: CASSFPRGEETQYF
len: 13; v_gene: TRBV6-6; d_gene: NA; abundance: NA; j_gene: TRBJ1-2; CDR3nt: TGTGCCAGCAGCCCTTTAGGAACAGGTGGCTACACCTTC; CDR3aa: CASSPLGTGGYTF
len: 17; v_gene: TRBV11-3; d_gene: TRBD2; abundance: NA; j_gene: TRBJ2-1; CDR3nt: TGTGCCAGCAGCTCCGGTACTAGCGGGGGACTTGAGAGTGAGCAGTTCTTC; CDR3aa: CASSSGTSGGLESEQFF
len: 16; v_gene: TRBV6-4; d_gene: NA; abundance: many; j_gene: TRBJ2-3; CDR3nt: TGTGCCAGCAGTGACTCGAGTGTTACTAGCACAGATACGCAGTATTTT; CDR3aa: CASSDSSVTSTDTQYF
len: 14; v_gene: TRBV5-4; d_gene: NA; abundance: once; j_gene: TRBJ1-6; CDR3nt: TGTGCCAGCAGCTTGGGACAGCTAAATTCACCCCTCCACTTT; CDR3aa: CASSLGQLNSPLHF
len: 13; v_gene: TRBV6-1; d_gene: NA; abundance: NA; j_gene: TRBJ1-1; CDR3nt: TGTGCCAGCAGCGTTTCCGGGGTTCCGGCGGCTTTCTTT; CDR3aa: CASSVSGVPAAFF
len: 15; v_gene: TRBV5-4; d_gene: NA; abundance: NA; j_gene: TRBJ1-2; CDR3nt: TGTGCCAGCAGCACGGGATCACCAGCTAACTATGGCTACACCTTC; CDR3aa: CASSTGSPANYGYTF
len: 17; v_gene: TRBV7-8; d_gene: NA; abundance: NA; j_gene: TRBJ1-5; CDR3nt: TGTGCCAGCAGCTTAAAGAGAGTACCCGAGGGCAATCAGCCCCAGCATTTT; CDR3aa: CASSLKRVPEGNQPQHF
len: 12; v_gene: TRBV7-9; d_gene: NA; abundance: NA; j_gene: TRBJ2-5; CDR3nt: TGTGCCAGCAGCTTAGCCCTGGAGACCCAGTACTTC; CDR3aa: CASSLALETQYF